The clone carrying this TCR beta chain was seen once. The antigen is unknown. CDR1 and CDR2 from the germline V gene are SGHNT and YENEEA. Losses at the gene ends were 6 bases for V and 7 bases for J; bases not matched to a gene: 4. The CDR3 is made up of 14 amino acids. PCR was performed using 60 Vbeta and 13 Jbeta primers. The method was immunoSEQ multiplex PCR; TCRdb's version includes in-frame clones alone and lacks a portion of them. The sample shows roughly 80,000 clones, more than 60% of them seen only once. This record belongs to a study of cytomegalovirus exposure and HLA in healthy donors. General study findings and limits: Later analysis reportedly placed an Asian-associated ancestry cluster below the roughly 700-donor mean in N-insertions. TCR beta sequences numbering around 15,000 were associated with HLA alleles at 0.05 false discovery rate in a later analysis. Cytomegalovirus association was assigned to more than 150 TCR beta chains. Researchers reported that a few CMV-associated chains were confirmed in vitro as CMV antigen-specific.

The J gene is TRBJ1-4, the V gene TRBV11-3; TRBD1 matches at 11 bases. Sequences were obtained from PBMCs. This TCR was recovered from a man aged 50 or older in good health and CMV-seropositive. The CDR3, as DNA: TGTGCCAGCAGACCCGGGACAGGGGGTGAAAAACTGTTTTTT. Its translation: CASRPGTGGEKLFF.